The present TCR beta chain was sequenced within a study of cytomegalovirus exposure and HLA in healthy donors. Findings and limits, study-wide: The likely explanation for a cluster of highly shared sequence variants was sequencing artifact. The study recorded 150 to 200 TCR beta chains that were cytomegalovirus-associated. Cytomegalovirus status was reportedly diagnosed by the classifier with high sensitivity and specificity.

Primers: 60 Vbeta forward and 13 Jbeta reverse. The data were produced by immunoSEQ multiplex PCR, yet TCRdb's version contains in-frame clones alone and is incomplete. Of about 180,000 clones in the sample, 70% to 85% were seen once. This clone was seen only once. What it binds is not known. The sequenced material came from PBMCs. The sequence came from a girl aged 2-9 years in good health and CMV-seropositive.

In DNA form, the CDR3 reads TGTGCCAGCAACCCAGGGGGAGGCAATCAGCCCCAGCATTTT. This translates into CASNPGGGNQPQHF. The chain combines TRBV6-6 with TRBJ1-5; 7 nucleotides agree with TRBD1. This CDR3 comprises 14 residues. Germline CDR1 and CDR2: MNHNY and SVGAGI (reference sequence). After removal of 7 bases from V and 2 bases from J, the junction contained 5 bases not matched to a gene.